The next 25 T cell receptor beta chains were all read from a single sample in a study of T cell clonotyping in hematopoietic cell transplantation (dated by TCRdb to the early 2020s). Receptor libraries were prepared by the immunoSEQ multiplex PCR assay. As stored in TCRdb, this immuneACCESS dataset retains in-frame rearrangements with V and J assigned. A fraction of the clones does not appear; measured against another copy, unresolved V genes explain less than half of the discrepancy, and the remainder lacks a known reason. The sample contains around 9,700 clones, under 90% of them found a single time. The top ten clones comprise roughly 40% of the sample. The label giving this sample's time point can be read as: 180 days after allo-HCT. The sample in question was PBMCs, obtained 180 days after allogeneic stem cell transplant. The source of these receptors is a male patient aged 60-69 years who had an allogeneic stem cell transplant from an unrelated donor, so the T cells may come from the graft donor. Some clones in this sample may be carry-over from other donors' samples.

The rearrangement links TRBV7-8 to TRBJ2-5, with D possibly matching TRBD1 (6 bases). V was pared by 1 base and J by 1 base, with 10 bases between. This CDR3 spans 15 amino acids. In germline, CDR1 is SGHVS, CDR2 FQNEAQ. This CDR3 is CASSLGGTLQETQYF. In DNA, the CDR3 is TGTGCCAGCAGCTTAGGGGGGACACTCCAAGAGACCCAGTACTTC.

The V and J genes are TRBV7-9 and TRBJ2-3; D call uncertain. Trimming pared 6 bases from V and 0 bases from J, leaving 10 bases between. Germline CDR1 is SEHNR and CDR2 is FQNEAQ (reference sequence). This CDR3 has 14 residues. CDR3 coding DNA: TGTGCCAGCAGAGGTGCGTATAGCACAGATACGCAGTATTTT. This translates into CASRGAYSTDTQYF.

Only a few counts were recorded for this clone. The chain uses TRBV19 and TRBJ2-7, with 10 bases identical to TRBD1. From germline, CDR1 is LNHDA and CDR2 SQIVND (reference sequence). This CDR3 is built from 14 residues. Germline trimming cut 7 bases from V and 3 bases from J; bases unmatched to any gene: 6. This chain's CDR3 is CASTPGTGVYEQYF. CDR3 nucleotides: TGTGCCAGTACCCCGGGGACAGGGGTCTACGAGCAGTACTTC.

V is TRBV5-6 and J is TRBJ2-1; tentatively, D is TRBD2 (7 bases). Per germline, CDR1 SGHDT and CDR2 YYEEEE. The CDR3 loop spans 15 amino acids. Trimming left V 2 bases short and J 2 bases short, with 11 bases between. The CDR3 DNA is TGTGCCAGCAGCTTTACGGGGGGCGCCTACAATGAGCAGTTCTTC. Translating gives CASSFTGGAYNEQFF.

The chain carries TRBV5-1 and TRBJ2-7; D not certain. Looked up from germline, CDR1 is SGHRS and CDR2 is YFSETQ. The V end was cut by 1 base, the J end by 6 bases, with 11 bases between. CDR3 size: 13 residues. The CDR3 region has the DNA TGCGCCAGCAGCTTGAGTGTGGGCTTCGAGCAGTACTTC. This encodes CASSLSVGFEQYF.

The rearrangement links TRBV2 to TRBJ2-3, with 12 bases identical to TRBD2. The CDR3 length is 16 residues. Germline CDR1 is SNHLY and CDR2 is FYNNEI. V was clipped by 8 bases and J by 0 bases; unmatched bases: 6. Written as DNA, the CDR3 is TGTGCCAGCTACCGACTAGCGGGGGATAGCACAGATACGCAGTATTTT. Amino acid sequence: CASYRLAGDSTDTQYF. Complete variable domain (other parts from reference TRBV2 and TRBJ2-3): EPEVTQTPSHQVTQMGQEVILRCVPISNHLYFYWYRQILGQKVEFLVSFYNNEISEKSEIFDDQFSVERPDGSNFTLKIRSTKLEDSAMYFCASYRLAGDSTDTQYFGPGTRLTVL.

V is TRBV4-2 and J is TRBJ2-2, with D unresolved. V gave up 3 bases and J gave up 5 bases, with 13 bases separating them. Germline assignment: CDR1 LGHNA and CDR2 YNFKEQ. The CDR3 covers 15 residues. CDR3 protein: CASSQARVETGELFF. The CDR3 region has the DNA TGTGCCAGCAGCCAGGCCCGGGTAGAGACCGGGGAGCTGTTTTTT.

The chain recombines TRBV4-2 with TRBJ2-7; TRBD2 matches at 9 bases. J gave up 3 bases and V 0 bases, and 3 bases lay outside the gene matches. The CDR3 totals 15 residues. From germline, CDR1 is LGHNA and CDR2 YNFKEQ. CDR3 loop: CASSQEAGGHYEQYF. Written as DNA, the CDR3 is TGTGCCAGCAGCCAAGAAGCGGGGGGACACTACGAGCAGTACTTC.

V is TRBV6-5 and J is TRBJ1-1; D uncertain. This CDR3 is built from 13 residues. V lost 0 bases to trimming and J lost 0 bases, with 2 bases between them. Per the germline V gene, CDR1 is MNHEY and CDR2 is SVGAGI. CDR3 DNA: TGTGCCAGCAGTTACTCGGTGAACACTGAAGCTTTCTTT. This gives the protein CASSYSVNTEAFF.

The chain combines TRBV11-3 with TRBJ2-2; D possibly corresponds to TRBD1 (5 bases). Trimming removed 7 bases at V and 3 bases at J, with 15 bases between. Germline V lookup: CDR1 SGHNT, CDR2 YENEEA. This CDR3 region has 15 residues. The CDR3 reads CASTFSQGDTGELFF. The CDR3 bases are TGTGCCAGCACGTTTTCCCAGGGTGACACCGGGGAGCTGTTTTTT.

The rearrangement uses TRBV10-3 and TRBJ1-5; D not certain. Deletions cut 2 bases from V and 2 bases from J, with 7 bases between. The CDR3 contains 14 residues. Germline V lookup: CDR1 ENHRY, CDR2 SYGVKD. The CDR3 DNA follows: TGTGCCATCAGTGAGGCAGGAGGCAATCAGCCCCAGCATTTT. Protein: CAISEAGGNQPQHF.

The chain couples TRBV6-6 to TRBJ1-1; no definite D call. Germline V gives CDR1 MNHNY, CDR2 SVGAGI (reference sequence). The CDR3 covers 15 residues. Deletions cut 5 bases from V and 0 bases from J, with 13 bases between. The CDR3, as DNA: TGTGCCAGCAGTCCGCCGGCAGGACTGAACACTGAAGCTTTCTTT. It codes for CASSPPAGLNTEAFF.

This clone was recorded only once. The chain joins TRBV5-1 to TRBJ2-7, with 8 positions matching TRBD2. V was pared by 0 bases and J by 0 bases, with 2 bases of the junction left unmatched. The germline gives CDR1 SGHRS, CDR2 YFSETQ. CDR3 length: 15 residues. The CDR3 DNA follows: TGCGCCAGCAGCTTGGTCGGGGGGGCCTCCTACGAGCAGTACTTC. This gives the protein CASSLVGGASYEQYF. The full variable domain, completed using reference TRBV5-1 and TRBJ2-7, is KAGVTQTPRYLIKTRGQQVTLSCSPISGHRSVSWYQQTPGQGLQFLFEYFSETQRNKGNFPGRFSGRQFSNSRSEMNVSTLELGDSALYLCASSLVGGASYEQYFGPGTRLTVT.

V gene TRBV7-2 combines with J gene TRBJ1-1; possible D gene TRBD1, 5 bases. Germline assignment: CDR1 SGHTA and CDR2 FQGNSA. This CDR3 region has 14 residues. V lost 5 bases and J lost 4, with 14 bases in between. The DNA of the CDR3 is TGTGCCAGCAGCCAAAGAGTCGGGGGCACTGAAGCTTTCTTT. Protein product: CASSQRVGGTEAFF.

The chain has TRBV25-1 and TRBJ1-4; D is possibly TRBD1 (5 bases). Germline assignment: CDR1 MGHDK and CDR2 SYGVNS. The CDR3 is 12 residues long. V was cut by 3 bases and J by 15 bases, with 14 bases left in between. The CDR3 DNA reads TGTGCCAGCAGTGAGTACCCGGACAAGGTGTTTTTT. This codes for CASSEYPDKVFF.

CDR3 bases: TGTGCCAGCAGCTTTGGGGGAGATGAAGCTTTCTTT. Amino acids: CASSFGGDEAFF. V is TRBV5-5 and J is TRBJ1-1, with D possibly being TRBD1 (5 bases). CDR3 length: 12 amino acids. Germline V gives CDR1 SGHKS, CDR2 YYEKEE (reference sequence). The V end lost 2 bases, the J end lost 7 bases, and 9 bases lay between the germline ends.

The genes are TRBV5-1 and TRBJ2-3, with D perhaps TRBD1 or TRBD2 (7 bases each). This CDR3 has 16 amino acids. With 4 bases removed from V and 2 bases from J, the gap between germline ends came to 17 bases. From germline, CDR1 is SGHRS and CDR2 YFSETQ. CDR3 sequence: CASSRGDSPNTDTQYF. The CDR3 DNA follows: TGCGCCAGCAGCCGGGGGGACAGCCCTAACACAGATACGCAGTATTTT. Supplemented by reference TRBV5-1 and TRBJ2-3, the full variable domain reads KAGVTQTPRYLIKTRGQQVTLSCSPISGHRSVSWYQQTPGQGLQFLFEYFSETQRNKGNFPGRFSGRQFSNSRSEMNVSTLELGDSALYLCASSRGDSPNTDTQYFGPGTRLTVL.

The sample holds a few counts of this clone. The chain carries TRBV10-3 and TRBJ2-7; 7 nucleotides match TRBD1. The germline V gene has CDR1 ENHRY and CDR2 SYGVKD. J was trimmed by 2 bases and V by 0 bases; bases with no gene match: 4. The CDR3 contains 15 residues. The CDR3 nucleotides are TGTGCCATCAGTGAGTCCCCGGACAGGACCTACGAGCAGTACTTC. Encoded protein: CAISESPDRTYEQYF.

The V gene is TRBV7-2, the J gene TRBJ1-2; D call uncertain. The V and J ends lost 1 base and 2 bases respectively, with 11 bases between them. Per the germline V gene, CDR1 is SGHTA and CDR2 is FQGNSA. CDR3 length equals 15 residues. As DNA, the CDR3 is TGTGCCAGCAGCTTAGACATGAATTCCAACTATGGCTACACCTTC. It is translated as CASSLDMNSNYGYTF.

The chain is built from TRBV9 and TRBJ1-5, with D hard to call. The CDR3 consists of 15 residues. From germline, CDR1 is SGDLS and CDR2 YYNGEE. The V and J ends lost 7 bases and 3 bases respectively, with 17 bases between them. The CDR3 bases are TGTGCCAGCTCTTCCGGAGGAAGCCTCAATCAGCCCCAGCATTTT. Protein sequence: CASSSGGSLNQPQHF.

The chain is built from TRBV27 and TRBJ1-2; D possibly corresponds to TRBD1 (5 bases). The germline CDR1 and CDR2 sequences are MNHEY and SMNVEV (reference sequence). V was trimmed by 4 bases and J by 0 bases, leaving 12 bases between them. This CDR3 is built from 15 residues. The CDR3 nucleotides are TGTGCCAGCAGTTCAGGGACGGTCCCTAACTATGGCTACACCTTC. Protein: CASSSGTVPNYGYTF.

The chain carries TRBV7-2 and TRBJ1-1; 7 bases are a match to TRBD1. Germline CDR1 is SGHTA and CDR2 is FQGNSA. Unmatched junction bases numbered 12, after V lost 5 bases and J lost 0 bases. The CDR3 runs 17 residues. The CDR3 loop is CASSPRQGWTLNTEAFF. CDR3 nucleotide sequence: TGTGCCAGCAGCCCTAGACAGGGTTGGACATTGAACACTGAAGCTTTCTTT.

CDR3 coding DNA: TGCGCCAGCAGCCCAGATGGGGGGCCCTATAATTCACCCCTCCACTTT. Amino acid sequence: CASSPDGGPYNSPLHF. This chain connects TRBV4-3 to TRBJ1-6, with D perhaps TRBD1 (6 bases). The CDR3 has 16 amino acids. Germline V gene sequence: CDR1 LGHNA, CDR2 YSLEER. Trimming left V 4 bases short and J 2 bases short, with 12 bases between.

This chain connects TRBV25-1 to TRBJ2-1; 11 bases fit TRBD2. The CDR3 covers 14 residues. Germline CDR1 and CDR2: MGHDK and SYGVNS. The V gene end was trimmed by 8 bases and the J gene end by 4 bases; junction bases not matched to a gene: 4. This CDR3 is CASQASGGYNEQFF. The CDR3 region has the DNA TGTGCCAGCCAGGCTAGCGGGGGGTACAATGAGCAGTTCTTC.

The rearrangement links TRBV5-1 to TRBJ1-1; a possible D gene is TRBD1 (5 bases). The CDR3 extends over 17 amino acids. Germline-derived CDR1 and CDR2 are SGHRS and YFSETQ. V was pared by 0 bases and J by 7 bases, with 22 bases between. CDR3 nucleotides: TGCGCCAGCAGCTTGGCCCGTCCGGGGGAGGCCAGAATTGAAGCTTTCTTT. It codes for CASSLARPGEARIEAFF. The full variable domain, rest sourced from reference TRBV5-1 and TRBJ1-1, is KAGVTQTPRYLIKTRGQQVTLSCSPISGHRSVSWYQQTPGQGLQFLFEYFSETQRNKGNFPGRFSGRQFSNSRSEMNVSTLELGDSALYLCASSLARPGEARIEAFFGQGTRLTVV.